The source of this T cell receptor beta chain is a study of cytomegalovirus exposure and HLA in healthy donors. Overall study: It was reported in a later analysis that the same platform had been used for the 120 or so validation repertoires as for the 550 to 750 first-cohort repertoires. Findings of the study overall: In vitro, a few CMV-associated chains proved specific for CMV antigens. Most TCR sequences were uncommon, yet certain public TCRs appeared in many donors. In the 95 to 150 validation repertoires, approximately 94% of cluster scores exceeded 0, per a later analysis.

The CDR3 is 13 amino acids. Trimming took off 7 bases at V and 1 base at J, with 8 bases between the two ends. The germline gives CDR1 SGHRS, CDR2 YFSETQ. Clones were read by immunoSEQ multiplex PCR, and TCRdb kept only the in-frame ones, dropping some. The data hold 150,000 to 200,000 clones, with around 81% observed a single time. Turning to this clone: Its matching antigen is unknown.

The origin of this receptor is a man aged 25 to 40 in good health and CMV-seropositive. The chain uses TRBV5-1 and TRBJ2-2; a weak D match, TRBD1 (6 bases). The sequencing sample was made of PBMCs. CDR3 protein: CASGGQNTGELFF. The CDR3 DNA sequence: TGCGCCAGCGGGGGACAGAACACCGGGGAGCTGTTTTTT.